Below, one TCR beta chain is given with its context. The protocol was immunoSEQ multiplex PCR, while the TCRdb copy is restricted to in-frame clones and leaves out a portion. The sample lists around 150,000 clones, over 80% occurring once. The source of the sample is a study of blood T cell repertoires in COVID-19. CDR1 SGHTS and CDR2 YDEGEE come from the germline V gene. Trimming took 5 bases from V and 0 from J, leaving 12 bases between them. The CDR3 loop spans 15 amino acids. Two consecutive negative NP/OP PCR tests, clearance, or resolved symptoms defined Cohort 3 recovery. The sample comprised PBMCs or T cells enriched from blood (not recorded which). The source is a woman between 35 and 50 years old who had recovered from COVID-19. This rearrangement joins TRBV5-8 to TRBJ2-1, with a possible D match to TRBD2 (5 bases). The CDR3 DNA reads as TGTGCCAGCAGTCGCGGGTGGAGCTCCTACAATGAGCAGTTCTTC. Protein: CASSRGWSSYNEQFF. The full variable domain, in which reference TRBV5-8 and TRBJ2-1 provide the parts outside the CDR3, is EAGVTQSPTHLIKTRGQQATLRCSPISGHTSVYWYQQALGLGLQFLLWYDEGEERNRGNFPPRFSGRQFPNYSSELNVNALELEDSALYLCASSRGWSSYNEQFFGPGTRLTVL.